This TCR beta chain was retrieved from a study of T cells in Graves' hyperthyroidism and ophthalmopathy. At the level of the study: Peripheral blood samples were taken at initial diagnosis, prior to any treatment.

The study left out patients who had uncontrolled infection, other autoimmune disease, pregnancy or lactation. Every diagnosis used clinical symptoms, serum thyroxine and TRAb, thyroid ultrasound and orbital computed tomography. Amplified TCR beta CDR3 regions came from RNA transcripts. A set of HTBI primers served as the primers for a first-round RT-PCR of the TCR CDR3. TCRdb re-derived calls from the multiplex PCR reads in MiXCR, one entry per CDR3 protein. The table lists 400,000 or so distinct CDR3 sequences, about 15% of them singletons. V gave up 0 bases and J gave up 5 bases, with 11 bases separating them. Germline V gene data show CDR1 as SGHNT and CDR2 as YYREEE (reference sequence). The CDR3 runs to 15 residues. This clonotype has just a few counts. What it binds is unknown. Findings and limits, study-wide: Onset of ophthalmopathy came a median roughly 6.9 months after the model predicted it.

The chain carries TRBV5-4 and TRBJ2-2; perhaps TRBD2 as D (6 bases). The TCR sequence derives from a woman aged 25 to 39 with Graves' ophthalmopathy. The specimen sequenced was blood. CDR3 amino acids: CASSLGLGGTGELFF. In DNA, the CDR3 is TGTGCCAGCAGCTTGGGTCTTGGGGGGACCGGGGAGCTGTTTTTT. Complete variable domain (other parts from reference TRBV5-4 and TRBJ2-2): ETGVTQSPTHLIKTRGQQVTLRCSSQSGHNTVSWYQQALGQGPQFIFQYYREEENGRGNFPPRFSGLQFPNYSSELNVNALELDDSALYLCASSLGLGGTGELFFGEGSRLTVL.